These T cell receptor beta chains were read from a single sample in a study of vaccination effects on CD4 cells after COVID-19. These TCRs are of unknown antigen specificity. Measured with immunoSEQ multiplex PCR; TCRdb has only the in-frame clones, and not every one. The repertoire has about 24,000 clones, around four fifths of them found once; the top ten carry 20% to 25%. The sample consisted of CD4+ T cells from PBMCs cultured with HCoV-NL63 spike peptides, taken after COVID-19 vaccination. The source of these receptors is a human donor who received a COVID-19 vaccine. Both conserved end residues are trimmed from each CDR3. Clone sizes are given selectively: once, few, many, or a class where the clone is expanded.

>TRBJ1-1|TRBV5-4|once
ASRGGQGATEAF
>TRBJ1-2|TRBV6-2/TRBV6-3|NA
ASSYQANYGYT
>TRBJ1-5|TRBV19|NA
ASSIFGRRNSNQPQH
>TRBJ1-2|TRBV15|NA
ATSRQARDHGYT
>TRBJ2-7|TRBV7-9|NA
ASSLGAYEQY
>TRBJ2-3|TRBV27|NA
ASSQDSFTDTQY
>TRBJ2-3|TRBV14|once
ASSQASLATDTQY
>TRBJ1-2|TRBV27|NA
ASSLEGAEGYT
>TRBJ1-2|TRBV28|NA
ASSLYVGGYT
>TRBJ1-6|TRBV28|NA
ASIPARRTAGSPLH
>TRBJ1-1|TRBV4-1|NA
ASSPALGEYTEAF
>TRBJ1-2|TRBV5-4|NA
ASSLSQGHYGYT
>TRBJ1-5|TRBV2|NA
ASSAMERNQPQH
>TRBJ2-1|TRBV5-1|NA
ASSSDRAEQF
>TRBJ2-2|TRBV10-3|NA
AIRLGTGGTGELF
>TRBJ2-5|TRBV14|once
ASSNYLGETQY
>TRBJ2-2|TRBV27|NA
ASSSSARGMNTGELF
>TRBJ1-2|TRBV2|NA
ARTLPSTGALTNYGYT
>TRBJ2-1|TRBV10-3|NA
AISAGNEQF
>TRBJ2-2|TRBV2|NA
ASRAGTMNTGELF
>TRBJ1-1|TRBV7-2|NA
ASSLYNTEAF
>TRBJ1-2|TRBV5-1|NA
ASSPGTGYGYT
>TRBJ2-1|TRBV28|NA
ASSLRGDEQF
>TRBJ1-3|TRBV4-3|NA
ASSQDFGAGSSGNTIY
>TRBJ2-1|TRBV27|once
ASSLLGTSGGAYNEQF
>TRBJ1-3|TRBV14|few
ASSPLGPGNTIY
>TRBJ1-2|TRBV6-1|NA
ASSEPRAYYGYT
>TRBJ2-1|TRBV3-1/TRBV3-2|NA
ASSQDPPSGRNEQF
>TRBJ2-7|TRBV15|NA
ATSRDSLYEQY
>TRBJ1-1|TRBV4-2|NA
ASSQGVGRAEAF
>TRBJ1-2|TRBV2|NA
ASSVDSNYGYT
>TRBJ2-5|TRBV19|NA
ATTSAETQY
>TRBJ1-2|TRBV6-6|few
ASSHREGYGYT
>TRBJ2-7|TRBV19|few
ASSTQGGHEQY
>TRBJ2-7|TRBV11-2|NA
ASSFSGVRYEQY
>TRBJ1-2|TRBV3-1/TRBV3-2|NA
ASSQGTASGGYT
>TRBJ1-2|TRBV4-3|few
ASSQYQGTNYGYT
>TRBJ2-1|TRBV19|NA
ASSIGHSSNEQF
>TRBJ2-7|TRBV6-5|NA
ASRDSGEQY
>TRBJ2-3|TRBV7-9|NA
ASSLAQSSVSADTQY
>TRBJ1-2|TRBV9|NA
ASSTGQGNYGYT
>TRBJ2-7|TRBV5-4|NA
ASSFMGDSGEQY
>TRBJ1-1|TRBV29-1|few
SVVEGLNTEAF
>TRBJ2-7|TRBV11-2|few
ASSPSSGREY
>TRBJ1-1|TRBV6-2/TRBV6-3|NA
ASSQVGGNTEAF
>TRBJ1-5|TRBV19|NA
ASIGGQVLNQPQH
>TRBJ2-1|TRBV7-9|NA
ASSLLALGASGSHNEQF
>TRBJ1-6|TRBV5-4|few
ASSLQGRGSPLH
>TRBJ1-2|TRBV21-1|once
ARGRDSYGYT
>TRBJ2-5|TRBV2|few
ASNRDAQETQY
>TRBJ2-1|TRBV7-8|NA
ASSLVEGPHNEQF